This TCR beta chain appears in the sequencing data of a study of blood T cells in healthy people across ages. Germline assignment: CDR1 WNHNN and CDR2 SYGVQD (reference sequence). The CDR3 runs 13 residues. Trimming shortened V by 0 bases and J by 4 bases, and 6 bases separated the two germline ends. The sample holds many counts of this clonotype. Then a second PCR, running about 6 to 12 cycles, was carried out with a sample-barcoded 5' primer and a J-beta primer mix. TCRdb redid the calling of the 5' RACE reads with MiXCR, one entry per CDR3 protein. The data hold about 720,000 distinct CDR3 sequences, with over 20% observed a single time.

Material for sequencing was blood. This chain joins TRBV10-1 and TRBJ1-2, with a weak D call TRBD1 (6 bases). The receptor comes from a man aged 70-80 years in good health. As DNA, the CDR3 is TGCGCCAGCAGTGAGTCAGGGGGCTATGGCTACACCTTC. This translates into CASSESGGYGYTF.